One sample yielded the 7 T cell receptor beta chains listed below, sequenced in a study of early T cells in non-severe SARS-CoV-2 infection. Via MiXCR, TCRdb re-called the 5' RACE reads, giving one row per CDR3 protein. The table has under 95,000 distinct CDR3 sequences, 9% to 15% seen once. Specimen: whole blood. The origin of the receptors is an adult who was a healthcare worker with PCR-confirmed SARS-CoV-2 infection or an uninfected control (not recorded which).

This chain uses TRBV6-2 or TRBV6-3 with TRBJ2-2; D assignment may be TRBD1 or TRBD2 (5 bases each). Germline V CDR1 and CDR2: MNHEY, SVGEGT. V was pared by 2 bases and J by 5 bases, with 15 bases between. The CDR3 consists of 16 residues. The CDR3 spells CASSYGGTEMTGELFF. The CDR3 DNA is TGTGCCAGCAGTTACGGTGGGACGGAGATGACCGGGGAGCTGTTTTTT.

This clonotype was seen more than once but under ten times. V usage is TRBV5-1 and J usage is TRBJ2-7, with D tentatively TRBD2 (5 bases). The CDR3 runs 12 residues. Germline loops: CDR1 SGHRS, CDR2 YFSETQ. V gave up 5 bases and J gave up 6 bases, with 12 bases separating them. This chain's CDR3 is CASSEGFGEQYF. The DNA for the CDR3 is TGCGCCAGCAGTGAGGGCTTTGGCGAGCAGTACTTC.

The chain has TRBV5-1 and TRBJ1-6; 9 bases align to TRBD1. The J segment lost 7 bases and the V segment lost 4 bases, leaving 9 bases of the junction unmatched. Germline V gives CDR1 SGHRS, CDR2 YFSETQ. The CDR3 is 16 amino acids. The CDR3 spells CASSPGGGQGNSPLHF. CDR3 DNA sequence: TGCGCCAGCAGCCCTGGGGGCGGACAGGGGAATTCACCCCTCCACTTT.

This clonotype was counted between two and nine times. V and J are TRBV18 and TRBJ2-7; 11 nucleotides match TRBD1. V shed 0 bases, J shed 4 bases, and the junction held 2 bases outside the gene matches. Germline V CDR1 and CDR2: KGHSH, LQKENI. CDR3 length: 15 residues. The CDR3, as DNA: TGTGCCAGCTCACCACCCGGGACAGGGGGTTACGAGCAGTACTTC. The encoded protein is CASSPPGTGGYEQYF.

This clonotype was found many times. The rearrangement joins TRBV24-1 to TRBJ2-7; D is unclear. CDR1 KGHDR and CDR2 SFDVKD come from the germline V gene. CDR3 size: 14 residues. V lost 6 bases to trimming and J lost 2 bases, with 13 bases between them. Here the CDR3 DNA reads TGTGCCACCAGTTCGTTCCAGCCTCCCTACGAGCAGTACTTC. The encoded protein is CATSSFQPPYEQYF.

This clonotype occurred a few times. The chain uses TRBV7-9 and TRBJ2-3, with 10 bases fitting TRBD1. Unmatched junction bases numbered 1, after V lost 3 bases and J lost 4 bases. The germline gives CDR1 SEHNR, CDR2 FQNEAQ (reference sequence). There are 14 residues in the CDR3. CDR3: CASSLTGGADTQYF. CDR3 DNA sequence: TGTGCCAGCAGCTTGACAGGGGGCGCAGATACGCAGTATTTT.

The chain combines TRBV27 with TRBJ2-5; 7 bases agree with TRBD1. This CDR3 is 14 amino acids long. V shed 4 bases and J 1 base; nucleotides not matched to a gene: 3. Germline-derived CDR1 and CDR2 are MNHEY and SMNVEV (reference sequence). The CDR3 loop reads CASSYRDSQETQYF. The CDR3 DNA is TGTGCCAGCAGTTACCGGGACAGCCAAGAGACCCAGTACTTC.